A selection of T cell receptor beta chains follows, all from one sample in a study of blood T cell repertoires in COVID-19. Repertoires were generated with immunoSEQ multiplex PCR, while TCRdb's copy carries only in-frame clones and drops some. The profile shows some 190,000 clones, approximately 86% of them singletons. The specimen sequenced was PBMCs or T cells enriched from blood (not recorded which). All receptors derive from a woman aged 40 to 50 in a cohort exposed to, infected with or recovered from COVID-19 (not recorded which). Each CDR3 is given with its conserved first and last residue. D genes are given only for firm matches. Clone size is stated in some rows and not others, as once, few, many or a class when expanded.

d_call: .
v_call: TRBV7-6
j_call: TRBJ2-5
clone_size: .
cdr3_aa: CASSLILQGEGPETQYF
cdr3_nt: TGTGCCAGCAGCTTAATATTACAGGGAGAGGGGCCAGAGACCCAGTACTTC

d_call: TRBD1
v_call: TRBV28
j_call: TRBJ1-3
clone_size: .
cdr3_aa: CATITGGLGNTIYF
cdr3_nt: TGTGCCACAATAACAGGGGGGCTTGGAAACACCATATATTTT

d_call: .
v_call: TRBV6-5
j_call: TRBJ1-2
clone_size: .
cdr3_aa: CASSYRGGGYTF
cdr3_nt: TGTGCCAGCAGTTATCGAGGGGGTGGCTACACCTTC

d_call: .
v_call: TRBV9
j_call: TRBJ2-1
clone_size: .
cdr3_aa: CASSEDLARRNEQFF
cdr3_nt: TGTGCCAGCAGCGAGGACCTAGCTCGGCGTAATGAGCAGTTCTTC

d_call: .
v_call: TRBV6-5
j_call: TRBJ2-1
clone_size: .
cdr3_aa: CASSYGAVSYNEQFF
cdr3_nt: TGTGCCAGCAGTTACGGGGCGGTCTCCTACAATGAGCAGTTCTTC

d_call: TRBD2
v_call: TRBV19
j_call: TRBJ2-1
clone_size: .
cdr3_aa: CASSQPGLAGGPVEQFF
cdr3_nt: TGTGCCAGTAGTCAGCCCGGACTAGCGGGAGGGCCCGTTGAGCAGTTCTTC

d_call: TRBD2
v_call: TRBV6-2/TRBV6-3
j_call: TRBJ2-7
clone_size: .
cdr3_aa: CASSYSIWSASGGSYEQYF
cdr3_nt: TGTGCCAGCAGTTACTCGATTTGGTCAGCTAGCGGGGGATCCTACGAGCAGTACTTC

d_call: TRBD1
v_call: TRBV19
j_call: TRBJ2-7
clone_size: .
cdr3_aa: CASSRTGGIHEQYF
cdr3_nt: TGTGCCAGTAGCAGAACAGGGGGCATCCACGAGCAGTACTTC

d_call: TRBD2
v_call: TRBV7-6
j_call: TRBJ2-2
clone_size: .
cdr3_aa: CAVQGLAGGLPRGTGELFF
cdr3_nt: TGTGCCGTCCAAGGGCTAGCGGGGGGCCTGCCTAGAGGGACCGGGGAGCTGTTTTTT

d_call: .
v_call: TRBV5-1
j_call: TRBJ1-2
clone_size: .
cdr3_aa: CASSYPGEGYTF
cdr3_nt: TGCGCCAGCAGCTACCCAGGGGAGGGCTACACCTTC

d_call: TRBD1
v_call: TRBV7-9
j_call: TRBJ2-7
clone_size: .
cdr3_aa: CASSSQGAYEQYF
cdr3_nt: TGTGCCAGCAGCTCTCAGGGGGCCTACGAGCAGTACTTC

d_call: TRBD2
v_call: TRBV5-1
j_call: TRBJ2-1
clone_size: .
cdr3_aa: CASSFRPADLAASSYNEQFF
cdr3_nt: TGCGCCAGCAGCTTCCGCCCAGCGGACCTAGCGGCAAGCTCCTACAATGAGCAGTTCTTC

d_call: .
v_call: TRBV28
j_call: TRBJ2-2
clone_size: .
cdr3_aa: CASTGEWPGELFF
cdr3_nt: TGTGCCAGCACAGGGGAATGGCCCGGGGAGCTGTTTTTT

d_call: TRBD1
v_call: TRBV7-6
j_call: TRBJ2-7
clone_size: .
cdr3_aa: CASSLTGVYGEQYF
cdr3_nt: TGTGCCAGCAGCCTAACAGGGGTATACGGCGAGCAGTACTTC

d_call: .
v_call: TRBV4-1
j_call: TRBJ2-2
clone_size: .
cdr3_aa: CASSQVDGLTNTGELFF
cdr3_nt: TGCGCCAGCAGCCAAGTGGACGGACTTACGAACACCGGGGAGCTGTTTTTT

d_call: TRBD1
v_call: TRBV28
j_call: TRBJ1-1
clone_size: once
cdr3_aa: CASSETTGRNTEAFF
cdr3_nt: TGTGCCAGCAGTGAGACGACAGGGAGGAACACTGAAGCTTTCTTT

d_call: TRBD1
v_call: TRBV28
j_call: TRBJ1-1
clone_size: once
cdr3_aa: CASSPTKNRGSYTEAFF
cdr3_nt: TGTGCCAGCAGCCCAACGAAAAACAGGGGTTCGTACACTGAAGCTTTCTTT

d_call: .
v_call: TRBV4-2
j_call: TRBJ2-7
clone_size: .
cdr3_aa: CASSRAADRDSYEQYF
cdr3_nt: TGTGCCAGCAGCCGTGCCGCGGACAGAGACTCCTACGAGCAGTACTTC

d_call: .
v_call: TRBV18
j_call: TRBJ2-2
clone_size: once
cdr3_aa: CASSPYRKDTGELFF
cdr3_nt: TGTGCCAGCTCACCGTACAGAAAAGACACCGGGGAGCTGTTTTTT

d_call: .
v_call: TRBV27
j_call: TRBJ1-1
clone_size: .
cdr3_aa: CASSLEGSTEAFF
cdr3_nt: TGTGCCAGCAGTTTGGAGGGGAGCACTGAAGCTTTCTTT

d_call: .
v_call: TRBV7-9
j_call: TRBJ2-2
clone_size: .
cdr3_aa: CASSLTGNTGELFF
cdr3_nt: TGTGCCAGCAGCTTAACGGGGAACACCGGGGAGCTGTTTTTT

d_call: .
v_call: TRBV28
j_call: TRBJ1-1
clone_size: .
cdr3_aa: CASSLFPSWNTEAFF
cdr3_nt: TGTGCCAGCAGTTTATTCCCGAGTTGGAACACTGAAGCTTTCTTT

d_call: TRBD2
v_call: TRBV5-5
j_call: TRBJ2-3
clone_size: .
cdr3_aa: CASSPGLAALNTQYF
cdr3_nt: TGTGCCAGCAGCCCGGGACTAGCGGCCCTTAATACGCAGTATTTT

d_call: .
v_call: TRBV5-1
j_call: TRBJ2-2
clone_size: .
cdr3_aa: CASSWGRESNTGELFF
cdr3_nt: TGCGCCAGCAGCTGGGGCAGGGAATCGAACACCGGGGAGCTGTTTTTT

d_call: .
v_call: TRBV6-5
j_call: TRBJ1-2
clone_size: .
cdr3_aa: CASSYSTGYGYTF
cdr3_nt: TGTGCCAGCAGTTACTCGACAGGCTATGGCTACACCTTC

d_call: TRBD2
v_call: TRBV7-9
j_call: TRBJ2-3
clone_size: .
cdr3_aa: CASSTPGLAGLTDTQYF
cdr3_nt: TGTGCCAGCAGCACCCCGGGACTAGCGGGGCTCACAGATACGCAGTATTTT

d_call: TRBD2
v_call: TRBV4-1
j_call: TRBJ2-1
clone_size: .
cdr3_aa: CASSYSGSSYNEQFF
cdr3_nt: TGCGCCAGCAGCTACAGCGGGAGCTCCTACAATGAGCAGTTCTTC

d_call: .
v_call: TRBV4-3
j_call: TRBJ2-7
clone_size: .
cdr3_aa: CASSPGLGSEQYF
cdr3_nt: TGCGCCAGCAGCCCGGGACTGGGGAGCGAGCAGTACTTC

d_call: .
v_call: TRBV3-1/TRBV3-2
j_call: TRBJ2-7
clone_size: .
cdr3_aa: CASSQRIGDYEQYF
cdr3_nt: TGTGCCAGCAGCCAGAGGATAGGGGACTACGAGCAGTACTTC

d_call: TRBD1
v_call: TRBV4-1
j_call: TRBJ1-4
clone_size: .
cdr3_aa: CASSQVGQGEKLFF
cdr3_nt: TGCGCCAGCAGCCAAGTCGGACAGGGAGAAAAACTGTTTTTT

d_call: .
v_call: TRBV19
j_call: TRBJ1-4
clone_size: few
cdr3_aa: CASSRTFNEKLFF
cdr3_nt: TGTGCCAGTAGTAGGACATTTAATGAAAAACTGTTTTTT

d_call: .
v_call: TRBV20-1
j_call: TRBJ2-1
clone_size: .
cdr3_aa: CSASPLGNEQFF
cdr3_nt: TGCAGTGCTAGTCCACTAGGCAATGAGCAGTTCTTC

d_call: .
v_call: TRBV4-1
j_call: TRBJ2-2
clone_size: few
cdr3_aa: CASSLPGTPGELFF
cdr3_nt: TGCGCCAGCAGTCTACCGGGAACACCGGGGGAGCTGTTTTTT

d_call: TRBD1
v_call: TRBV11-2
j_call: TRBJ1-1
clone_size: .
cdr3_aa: CASSLQGAITEAFF
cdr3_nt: TGTGCCAGCAGCTTGCAGGGGGCAATCACTGAAGCTTTCTTT

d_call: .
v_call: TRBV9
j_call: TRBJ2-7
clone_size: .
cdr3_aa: CASSVGSSSYEQYF
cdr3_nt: TGTGCCAGCAGCGTAGGGAGCAGCTCCTACGAGCAGTACTTC

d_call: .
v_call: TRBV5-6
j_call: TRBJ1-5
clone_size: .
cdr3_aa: CASTTIARVGNQPQHF
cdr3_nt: TGTGCCAGCACCACAATTGCCAGGGTGGGGAATCAGCCCCAGCATTTT

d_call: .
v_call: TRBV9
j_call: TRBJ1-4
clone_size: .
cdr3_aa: CASSGGRGGAEKLFF
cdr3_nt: TGTGCCAGCAGCGGGGGAAGGGGGGGCGCAGAAAAACTGTTTTTT

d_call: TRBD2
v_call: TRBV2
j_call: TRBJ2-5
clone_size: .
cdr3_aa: CASSEAPGRGETQYF
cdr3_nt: TGTGCCAGCAGTGAGGCGCCGGGGAGGGGAGAGACCCAGTACTTC

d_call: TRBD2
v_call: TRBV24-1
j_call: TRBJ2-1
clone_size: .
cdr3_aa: CATTKGTSGYNEQFF
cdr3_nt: TGTGCCACTACCAAGGGGACTAGCGGCTACAATGAGCAGTTCTTC

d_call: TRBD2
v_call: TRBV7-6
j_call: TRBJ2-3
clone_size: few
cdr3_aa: CASSPYVIGASGRDTQYF
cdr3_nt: TGTGCCAGCAGCCCCTACGTGATAGGGGCTAGCGGAAGAGATACGCAGTATTTT

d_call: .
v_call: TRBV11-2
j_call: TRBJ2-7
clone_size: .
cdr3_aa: CASSLVLVYEQYF
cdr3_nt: TGTGCCAGCAGCTTAGTGCTAGTATACGAGCAGTACTTC

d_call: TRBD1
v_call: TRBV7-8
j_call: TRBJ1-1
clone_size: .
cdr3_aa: CASSRRKFGQGGVRTEAFF
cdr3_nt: TGTGCCAGCAGCAGACGGAAGTTCGGACAGGGAGGGGTGCGAACTGAAGCTTTCTTT

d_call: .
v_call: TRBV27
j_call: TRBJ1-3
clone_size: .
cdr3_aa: CASSSQRGNTIYF
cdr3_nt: TGTGCCAGCAGTTCACAGCGGGGAAACACCATATATTTT

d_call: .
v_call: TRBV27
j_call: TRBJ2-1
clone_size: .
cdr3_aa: CASSLPLGEGGRHEQFF
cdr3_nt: TGTGCCAGCAGCCTCCCACTCGGGGAGGGGGGGCGACATGAGCAGTTCTTC

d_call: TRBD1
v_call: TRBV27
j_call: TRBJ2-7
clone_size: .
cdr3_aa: CASSPLGTGAYEQYF
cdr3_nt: TGTGCCAGCAGTCCCCTAGGGACAGGGGCCTACGAGCAGTACTTC

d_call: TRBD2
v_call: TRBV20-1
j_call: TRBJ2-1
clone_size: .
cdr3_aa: CSASFGLAGGSEQFF
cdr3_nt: TGCAGTGCTAGTTTTGGGCTAGCGGGGGGCTCTGAGCAGTTCTTC

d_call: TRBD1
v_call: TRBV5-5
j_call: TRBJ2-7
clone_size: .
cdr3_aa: CASSLGTGPTYEQYF
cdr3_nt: TGTGCCAGCAGCTTGGGGACAGGTCCTACCTACGAGCAGTACTTC

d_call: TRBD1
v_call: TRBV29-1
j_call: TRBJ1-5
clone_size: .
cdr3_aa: CSVRGTGGGPQHF
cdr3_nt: TGCAGCGTCCGCGGGACAGGGGGAGGGCCCCAGCATTTT

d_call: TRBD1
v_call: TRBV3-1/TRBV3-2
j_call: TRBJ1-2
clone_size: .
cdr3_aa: CASSPYRGQKIYGYTF
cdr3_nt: TGTGCCAGCAGCCCGTACAGGGGCCAAAAGATCTATGGCTACACCTTC

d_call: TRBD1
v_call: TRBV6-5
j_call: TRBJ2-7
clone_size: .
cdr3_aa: CASSPGQGGYEQYF
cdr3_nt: TGTGCCAGCAGCCCGGGACAGGGGGGGTACGAGCAGTACTTC